These 30 T cell receptor beta chains were sequenced from one sample in a study of OX40 agonist ivuxolimab in advanced cancers. Only in-frame clones appear in the TCRdb table, and some are missing; sequencing was by immunoSEQ multiplex PCR. The data hold under 70,000 clones, with around 91% observed a single time. The sample was CD4+ or CD8+ T cells sorted from blood, taken in a trial of the OX40 agonist ivuxolimab. The receptors stem from an adult with an advanced solid tumor such as melanoma, head and neck, liver or kidney cancer.

This clone was seen just once. The rearrangement links TRBV10-3 to TRBJ1-2; D is ambiguous. The V and J ends lost 2 bases and 10 bases respectively, with 20 bases between them. Germline V lookup: CDR1 ENHRY, CDR2 SYGVKD. The CDR3 extends over 15 amino acids. The CDR3 bases are TGTGCCATCAGTGAGGACCCAGGAAGACCTCCCTCCTACACCTTC. Translated: CAISEDPGRPPSYTF.

The chain joins TRBV7-9 to TRBJ2-7, with TRBD1 matching over 9 bases. This CDR3 spans 16 amino acids. Germline V CDR1 and CDR2: SEHNR, FQNEAQ (reference sequence). V lost 4 bases and J lost 4; bases outside the gene matches: 11. The chain's CDR3 is CASSSHRGRVSYEQYF. DNA for the CDR3: TGTGCCAGCAGCTCACACAGGGGGCGCGTTTCGTACGAGCAGTACTTC.

In regard to this clone: The junction shows a germline mismatch at one end, possibly a read error. V gene TRBV29-1 combines with J gene TRBJ1-2; D gene uncertain. CDR1 and CDR2 (germline): SQVTM, ANQGSEA. The CDR3 is made up of 15 amino acids. The CDR3 protein is CSVAMLGKSNYGYAF. For the CDR3, the DNA is TGCAGCGTTGCTATGTTGGGGAAGTCTAACTATGGCTACGCCTTC.

The chain combines TRBV5-6 with TRBJ1-5; TRBD1 might be the D (5 bases). The V end lost 4 bases, the J end lost 5 bases, and 19 bases lay between the germline ends. The CDR3 has 16 amino acids. The germline gives CDR1 SGHDT, CDR2 YYEEEE. The CDR3 here is CASSEGTSGLYQPQHF. The CDR3 bases are TGTGCCAGCAGCGAAGGGACGTCCGGCTTATATCAGCCCCAGCATTTT. The full variable domain, rest sourced from reference TRBV5-6 and TRBJ1-5, is DAGVTQSPTHLIKTRGQQVTLRCSPKSGHDTVSWYQQALGQGPQFIFQYYEEEERQRGNFPDRFSGHQFPNYSSELNVNALLLGDSALYLCASSEGTSGLYQPQHFGDGTRLSIL.

The chain couples TRBV14 to TRBJ2-5; D may correspond to TRBD1 or TRBD2 (5 bases each). Per the germline V gene, CDR1 is SGHDN and CDR2 is FVKESK. Trimming shortened V by 1 base and J by 5 bases, and 17 bases separated the two germline ends. This CDR3 has 16 residues. The CDR3 region has the DNA TGTGCCAGCAGCCAAGTTGGGACCTGGCTTGAGGAGACCCAGTACTTC. This sequence encodes CASSQVGTWLEETQYF.

The chain recombines TRBV28 with TRBJ2-3, with 7 bases matching TRBD1. CDR3 length equals 20 residues. The ends lost 4 bases at V and 0 bases at J; junction bases unmatched: 19. CDR1 is MDHEN and CDR2 is SYDVKM in the germline V gene. The CDR3 is CASSSLAPDYRGASTDTQYF. In DNA form, the CDR3 reads TGTGCCAGCAGTTCCTTAGCCCCCGATTACAGGGGCGCTAGCACAGATACGCAGTATTTT.

CDR3 sequence: CASTHGGHNTEAFF. DNA for the CDR3: TGTGCCAGTACCCACGGGGGGCACAACACTGAAGCTTTCTTT. The V gene is TRBV19, the J gene TRBJ1-1; D may be TRBD1 (6 bases). V gave up 7 bases and J gave up 2 bases, with 14 bases separating them. The CDR3 spans 14 residues. Germline values: CDR1 LNHDA, CDR2 SQIVND (reference sequence).

The chain employs TRBV7-9 and TRBJ2-5; 7 bases align to TRBD1. J gave up 9 bases and V 6 bases, and 7 bases lay outside the gene matches. Per the germline V gene, CDR1 is SEHNR and CDR2 is FQNEAQ (reference sequence). The CDR3 length is 12 residues. In DNA form, the CDR3 reads TGTGCCAGCAGTCATAGGGGGCCATCCCAGTACTTC. Translated, it gives CASSHRGPSQYF. Drawing the rest from reference TRBV7-9 and TRBJ2-5, the complete variable domain is DTGVSQNPRHKITKRGQNVTFRCDPISEHNRLYWYRQTLGQGPEFLTYFQNEAQLEKSRLLSDRFSAERPKGSFSTLEIQRTEQGDSAMYLCASSHRGPSQYFGPGTRLLVL.

The chain has TRBV27 and TRBJ2-6; TRBD1 matches at 9 bases. The CDR3 loop spans 16 amino acids. Looked up from germline, CDR1 is MNHEY and CDR2 is SMNVEV (reference sequence). With 5 bases clipped from V and 3 bases from J, the junction kept 5 bases outside the gene matches. CDR3 sequence: CASSEQGAFGANVLTF. CDR3 nucleotides: TGTGCCAGCAGTGAACAGGGGGCGTTTGGGGCCAACGTCCTGACTTTC.

The chain has TRBV19 and TRBJ1-2, with 9 positions matching TRBD1. The germline CDR1 and CDR2 sequences are LNHDA and SQIVND (reference sequence). The trim removed 5 bases at V and 6 bases at J, leaving 10 bases unmatched. The CDR3 runs 15 residues. This chain's CDR3 is CASSPVTGGLDGYTF. CDR3 DNA sequence: TGTGCCAGTAGTCCTGTGACAGGGGGACTTGATGGCTACACCTTC.

The V gene is TRBV7-3, the J gene TRBJ2-1; 9 bases match TRBD2. Per germline, CDR1 SGHTA and CDR2 FQGTGA. V gave up 8 bases and J gave up 4 bases; unmatched junction bases: 12. The CDR3 covers 16 residues. The DNA for the CDR3 is TGTGCCAGCTCCCGGTCTAGCGGGGATTTATACAATGAGCAGTTCTTC. Its protein is CASSRSSGDLYNEQFF. The variable domain in full, completed from reference TRBV7-3 and TRBJ2-1, reads GAGVSQTPSNKVTEKGKYVELRCDPISGHTALYWYRQSLGQGPEFLIYFQGTGAADDSGLPNDRFFAVRPEGSVSTLKIQRTERGDSAVYLCASSRSSGDLYNEQFFGPGTRLTVL.

The chain carries TRBV4-1 and TRBJ2-1, with 12 bases lining up with TRBD2. This CDR3 has 16 residues. The V gene's germline CDR1 is MGHRA and CDR2 YSYEKL. The V and J ends lost 0 bases and 8 bases, in that order; junction bases with no gene match: 5. The CDR3 DNA reads TGCGCCAGCAGCCAAGAAATTCGACTAGCGGGAGATGAGCAGTTCTTC. Amino acid sequence: CASSQEIRLAGDEQFF.

The chain combines TRBV27 with TRBJ1-4, with D tentatively TRBD1 (6 bases). CDR3 length: 13 amino acids. The ends were cut back, 3 bases at V and 7 bases at J, with 9 bases in the middle. Germline CDR1 MNHEY, CDR2 SMNVEV (reference sequence). As DNA, the CDR3 is TGTGCCAGCAGTTTCGGACAGAGTGAAAAACTGTTTTTT. Translation gives CASSFGQSEKLFF.

This clone has only a few counts. The genes are TRBV4-1 and TRBJ1-6; D perhaps matches TRBD1 (6 bases). V lost 0 bases and J 5 bases, leaving 8 bases between the germline ends. CDR1 MGHRA and CDR2 YSYEKL come from the germline V gene. This CDR3 region has 15 residues. Written as DNA, the CDR3 is TGCGCCAGCAGCCAAGAGAACAGGGATAATTCACCCCTCCACTTT. Protein product: CASSQENRDNSPLHF.

The gene calls are TRBV9 and TRBJ2-7; D may be TRBD1 (5 bases). The germline CDR1 and CDR2 sequences are SGDLS and YYNGEE. The CDR3 has 13 amino acids. Trimming cost V 4 bases and J 3 bases, with 11 bases left between them. The CDR3 loop is CASSSGQGYEQYF. In DNA form, the CDR3 reads TGTGCCAGCAGCTCAGGACAAGGCTACGAGCAGTACTTC. Together with reference TRBV9 and TRBJ2-7, the CDR3 gives the full variable domain: DSGVTQTPKHLITATGQRVTLRCSPRSGDLSVYWYQQSLDQGLQFLIQYYNGEERAKGNILERFSAQQFPDLHSELNLSSLELGDSALYFCASSSGQGYEQYFGPGTRLTVT.

This clone appeared a single time. The chain uses TRBV29-1 and TRBJ2-3; 9 bases align to TRBD1. The CDR3 loop spans 15 amino acids. Germline V gives CDR1 SQVTM, CDR2 ANQGSEA. Losses at the gene ends were 1 base for V and 3 bases for J; bases not matched to a gene: 5. This CDR3 reads CSVEGDREGTDTQYF. In DNA form, the CDR3 reads TGCAGCGTTGAAGGGGACAGGGAGGGAACAGATACGCAGTATTTT.

This clone appeared once. V and J are TRBV7-6 and TRBJ1-1; no clear D gene. Germline V gives CDR1 SGHVS, CDR2 FNYEAQ. V lost 5 bases to trimming and J lost 0 bases, with 16 bases between them. This CDR3 is 16 amino acids long. CDR3 in amino acids: CASSLDSGGMNTEAFF. The CDR3 DNA is TGTGCCAGCAGCCTGGACTCAGGAGGGATGAACACTGAAGCTTTCTTT. The full variable domain, in which reference TRBV7-6 and TRBJ1-1 provide the parts outside the CDR3, is GAGVSQSPRYKVTKRGQDVALRCDPISGHVSLYWYRQALGQGPEFLTYFNYEAQQDKSGLPNDRFSAERPEGSISTLTIQRTEQRDSAMYRCASSLDSGGMNTEAFFGQGTRLTVV.

The chain has TRBV2 and TRBJ1-1, with a tentative D call TRBD1 (6 bases). CDR3 length: 16 residues. V dropped 1 base and J dropped 2 bases, with 14 bases sitting between them. Per germline, CDR1 SNHLY and CDR2 FYNNEI. CDR3 amino acids: CASSEVAGDFNTEAFF. As DNA, the CDR3 is TGTGCCAGCAGTGAAGTGGCAGGGGACTTTAACACTGAAGCTTTCTTT.

This chain links TRBV28 with TRBJ2-2; D remains ambiguous. Trimming stripped 5 bases from V and 4 bases from J, with 11 bases between. The CDR3 is made up of 14 amino acids. Germline CDR1 and CDR2: MDHEN and SYDVKM. CDR3 DNA sequence: TGTGCCAGCAGTATCTCCTCCCTCACCGGGGAGCTGTTTTTT. Protein: CASSISSLTGELFF.

Points on this clone: Within the sample, other DNA sequences also encode this same CDR3. The V and J genes are TRBV27 and TRBJ2-1; D might be TRBD2 (6 bases). Germline-derived CDR1 and CDR2 are MNHEY and SMNVEV (reference sequence). The germline V and J ends were trimmed by 4 bases and 0 bases, with 10 bases remaining between them. This CDR3 comprises 15 residues. The CDR3 region has the DNA TGTGCCAGCAGTTATGGGGGGAGCTCCTACAATGAGCAGTTCTTC. It is translated as CASSYGGSSYNEQFF.

CDR3 nucleotides: TGTGCCAGCAGCCCCGCGGACAGGGGTGCCTACGAGCAGTACTTC. It is translated as CASSPADRGAYEQYF. This rearrangement joins TRBV5-4 to TRBJ2-7, with TRBD1 identical over 9 bases. CDR3 length equals 15 residues. The germline gives CDR1 SGHNT, CDR2 YYREEE (reference sequence). V gave up 4 bases and J gave up 2 bases; unmatched junction bases: 7. Using reference TRBV5-4 and TRBJ2-7 for the parts outside the CDR3, the full variable domain is ETGVTQSPTHLIKTRGQQVTLRCSSQSGHNTVSWYQQALGQGPQFIFQYYREEENGRGNFPPRFSGLQFPNYSSELNVNALELDDSALYLCASSPADRGAYEQYFGPGTRLTVT.

V usage is TRBV27 and J usage is TRBJ2-1, with 12 positions matching TRBD2. Germline CDR1 and CDR2: MNHEY and SMNVEV (reference sequence). Unmatched junction bases numbered 5, after V lost 6 bases and J lost 2 bases. The CDR3 extends over 16 amino acids. DNA of the CDR3: TGTGCCAGCAGCCTTCTAGCGGGAGGGCCCTACAATGAGCAGTTCTTC. This gives the protein CASSLLAGGPYNEQFF.

The V call is TRBV7-6, the J call TRBJ1-1; D uncertain. The V gene's germline CDR1 is SGHVS and CDR2 FNYEAQ. The CDR3 covers 14 residues. Trimming stripped 1 base from V and 4 bases from J, with 10 bases between. CDR3 protein: CASSLDTMSTEAFF. CDR3 coding DNA: TGTGCCAGCAGCTTAGATACAATGAGCACTGAAGCTTTCTTT.

The V gene is TRBV7-9, the J gene TRBJ2-7, with a weak D call TRBD1 (5 bases). Germline-derived CDR1 and CDR2 are SEHNR and FQNEAQ (reference sequence). The ends were cut back, 5 bases at V and 1 base at J, with 9 bases in the middle. The CDR3 covers 13 residues. CDR3 sequence (DNA): TGTGCCAGCAGCCCGACAGCTTCCTACGAGCAGTACTTC. It specifies CASSPTASYEQYF.

The genes are TRBV15 and TRBJ2-7; the match to TRBD1 covers 9 bases. V was pared by 8 bases and J by 6 bases, with 11 bases of the junction left unmatched. The CDR3 length is 14 residues. Germline V gene lookup returns CDR1 LNHNV and CDR2 YYDKDF (reference sequence). In DNA form, the CDR3 reads TGTGCCACCTTCAAGGGGACAGGGTCGTCCGAGCAGTACTTC. Residues: CATFKGTGSSEQYF.

V is TRBV4-2 and J is TRBJ2-1; D gene unclear. V was clipped by 0 bases and J by 5 bases, with 17 bases between them. The CDR3 runs to 17 residues. Germline-derived CDR1 and CDR2 are LGHNA and YNFKEQ. CDR3 nucleotide sequence: TGTGCCAGCAGCCAAGAAAGTCTGGCAGGTAACAACAATGAGCAGTTCTTC. Translated: CASSQESLAGNNNEQFF.

V usage is TRBV4-1 and J usage is TRBJ2-3; 9 nucleotides match TRBD2. Germline trimming cut 4 bases from V and 6 bases from J; bases unmatched to any gene: 14. The germline V gene has CDR1 MGHRA and CDR2 YSYEKL. The CDR3 runs 17 residues. CDR3 DNA sequence: TGCGCCAGCAGCCCGGGAAGTCCTAGCGGGGTGGAGGATACGCAGTATTTT. It yields the protein CASSPGSPSGVEDTQYF.

The chain is built from TRBV6-1 and TRBJ2-7; D possibly matches TRBD1 or TRBD2 (5 bases each). The V gene lost 7 bases and the J gene lost 7 bases, with 23 bases spanning the gap. Looked up from germline, CDR1 is MNHNS and CDR2 is SASEGT. There are 15 residues in the CDR3. This chain's CDR3 is CASTGPEQVTGEQYF. The CDR3 DNA reads TGTGCCAGCACGGGCCCGGAACAGGTTACGGGGGAGCAGTACTTC.

This clone turned up a few times. The chain uses TRBV9 and TRBJ1-1; D remains ambiguous. V dropped 0 bases and J dropped 0 bases, with 9 bases sitting between them. Per germline, CDR1 SGDLS and CDR2 YYNGEE. The CDR3 sequence is 15 residues long. CDR3 coding DNA: TGTGCCAGCAGCGTAGAGGAGGCGGTGAACACTGAAGCTTTCTTT. Protein sequence: CASSVEEAVNTEAFF.

This chain links TRBV4-3 with TRBJ2-1; 8 nucleotides agree with TRBD2. CDR1 and CDR2 from the germline V gene are LGHNA and YSLEER. The CDR3 runs 18 residues. V shed 0 bases, J shed 4 bases, and the junction held 11 bases outside the gene matches. The CDR3 DNA is TGCGCCAGCAGCCAAGATGGGGGTAGCGGGGTTACTTACAATGAGCAGTTCTTC. Its translation is CASSQDGGSGVTYNEQFF.